This T cell receptor (beta chain) was recorded in a study of shared clonotypes between healthy human individuals. Study at large: The donors, a couple of women and a few men, were aged 18 to 49.

The CDR3 consists of 17 residues. Trimming stripped 1 base from V and 7 bases from J, with 19 bases between. Germline-derived CDR1 and CDR2 are MDHEN and SYDVKM. TCRdb's copy holds only in-frame clones and misses some; the assay was immunoSEQ multiplex PCR. Of 1 million to 1.3 million clones listed, about 84% are singletons. The sequence came from a man aged 18 to 30 in good health. Some clones in this sample may be carry-over from other donors' samples. The chain uses TRBV28 and TRBJ2-2; D possibly corresponds to TRBD2 (5 bases). Sequencing used memory CD4+ T cells from PBMCs. Subset given: CD45RA-negative fraction. CDR3 DNA sequence: TGTGCCAGCAGTTTATCTAAGTCAGCCCCCGGAGGCGGGGAGCTGTTTTTT. Residues: CASSLSKSAPGGGELFF. Using reference TRBV28 and TRBJ2-2 for the parts outside the CDR3, the full variable domain is DVKVTQSSRYLVKRTGEKVFLECVQDMDHENMFWYRQDPGLGLRLIYFSYDVKMKEKGDIPEGYSVSREKKERFSLILESASTNQTSMYLCASSLSKSAPGGGELFFGEGSRLTVL.